This T cell receptor (beta chain) was identified in a study of neurological immune-mediated disorders. This clonotype was recorded at least ten times. MiXCR, applied by TCRdb to the 5' RACE reads, yields one record per CDR3 protein. The table includes fewer than 85,000 distinct CDR3 sequences, less than 5.5% detected once. The CDR3 has 13 residues. The germline V and J ends were trimmed by 10 bases and 4 bases, with 13 bases remaining between them. This sequence was found in a woman aged 25 to 39 with multiple sclerosis. V gene TRBV12-3 or TRBV12-4 combines with J gene TRBJ2-2; possibly TRBD1 for D (5 bases). Sequencing used PBMCs. CDR3 DNA: TGTGCCACCCAGGGTCTTGGCACCGGGGAGCTGTTTTTT. Protein: CATQGLGTGELFF.